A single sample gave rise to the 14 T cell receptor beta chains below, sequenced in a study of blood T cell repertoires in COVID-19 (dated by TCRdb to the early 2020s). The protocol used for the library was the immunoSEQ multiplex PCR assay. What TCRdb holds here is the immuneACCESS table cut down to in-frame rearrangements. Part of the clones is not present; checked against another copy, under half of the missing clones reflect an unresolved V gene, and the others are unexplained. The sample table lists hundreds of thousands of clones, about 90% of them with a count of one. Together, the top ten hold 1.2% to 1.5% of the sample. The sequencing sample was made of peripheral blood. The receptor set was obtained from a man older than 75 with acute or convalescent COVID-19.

The CDR3 is CASSLVSRGSTEAFF. CDR3 nucleotides: TGTGCCAGCAGCTTAGTCAGCAGGGGCAGCACTGAAGCTTTCTTT. This chain connects TRBV7-8 to TRBJ1-1, with D perhaps TRBD1 (6 bases). Germline V gene sequence: CDR1 SGHVS, CDR2 FQNEAQ. This CDR3 comprises 15 residues. V lost 1 base, J lost 4 bases, and 13 bases lay in between.

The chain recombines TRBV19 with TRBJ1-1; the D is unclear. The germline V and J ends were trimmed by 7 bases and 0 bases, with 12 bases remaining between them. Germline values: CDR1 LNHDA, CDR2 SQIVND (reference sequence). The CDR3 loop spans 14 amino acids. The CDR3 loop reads CASTSPGLNTEAFF. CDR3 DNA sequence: TGTGCCAGTACCTCTCCTGGGCTGAACACTGAAGCTTTCTTT.

The CDR3 DNA sequence: TGTGCCAGTAGTACCCAGACAGGGGGCTACGAGCAGTACTTC. Protein: CASSTQTGGYEQYF. The chain recombines TRBV19 with TRBJ2-7; 9 bases match TRBD1. With 4 bases clipped from V and 3 bases from J, the junction kept 4 bases outside the gene matches. This CDR3 region has 14 residues. CDR1 and CDR2 from the germline V gene are LNHDA and SQIVND (reference sequence).

The CDR3 protein is CASSLGPRSSYNSPLHF. In DNA form, the CDR3 reads TGCGCCAGCAGCTTGGGACCGCGGAGCTCCTATAATTCACCCCTCCACTTT. The chain is built from TRBV5-1 and TRBJ1-6; D not resolved. The V gene's germline CDR1 is SGHRS and CDR2 YFSETQ. There are 17 residues in the CDR3. V lost 0 bases and J 0 bases, leaving 10 bases between the germline ends.

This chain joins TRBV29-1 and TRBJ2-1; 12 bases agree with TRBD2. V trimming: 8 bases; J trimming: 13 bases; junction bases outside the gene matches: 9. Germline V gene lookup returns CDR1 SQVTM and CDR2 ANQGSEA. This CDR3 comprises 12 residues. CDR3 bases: TGCAGCATACGGCGACTAGCGGGGGATCAGTTCTTC. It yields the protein CSIRRLAGDQFF.

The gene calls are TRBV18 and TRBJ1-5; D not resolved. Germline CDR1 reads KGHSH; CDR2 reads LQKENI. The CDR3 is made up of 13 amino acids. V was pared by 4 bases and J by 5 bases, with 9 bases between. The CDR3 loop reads CASSHDTDQPQHF. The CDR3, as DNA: TGTGCCAGCTCACATGACACAGATCAGCCCCAGCATTTT.

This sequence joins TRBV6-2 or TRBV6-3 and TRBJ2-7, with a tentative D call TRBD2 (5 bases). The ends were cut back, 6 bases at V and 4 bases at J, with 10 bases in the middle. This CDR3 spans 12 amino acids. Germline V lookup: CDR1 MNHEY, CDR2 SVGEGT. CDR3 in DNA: TGTGCCAGCAGCCCCCCGGGGTACGAGCAGTACTTC. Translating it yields CASSPPGYEQYF.

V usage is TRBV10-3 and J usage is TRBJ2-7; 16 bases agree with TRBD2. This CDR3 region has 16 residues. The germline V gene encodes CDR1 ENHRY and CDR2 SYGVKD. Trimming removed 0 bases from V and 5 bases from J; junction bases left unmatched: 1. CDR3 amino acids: CAISESGTSGGDEQYF. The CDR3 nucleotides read TGTGCCATCAGTGAGTCGGGGACTAGCGGGGGGGACGAGCAGTACTTC.

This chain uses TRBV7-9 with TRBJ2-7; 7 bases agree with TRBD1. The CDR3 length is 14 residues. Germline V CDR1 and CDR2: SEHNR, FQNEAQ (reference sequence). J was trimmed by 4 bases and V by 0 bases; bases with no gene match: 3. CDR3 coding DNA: TGTGCCAGCAGCTTAGCGGGACAGCCATACGAGCAGTACTTC. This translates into CASSLAGQPYEQYF.

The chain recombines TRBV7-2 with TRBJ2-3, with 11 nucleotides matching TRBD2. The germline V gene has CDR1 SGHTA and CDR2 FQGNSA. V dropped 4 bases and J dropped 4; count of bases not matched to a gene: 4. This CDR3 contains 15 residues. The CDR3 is CASSSTSGRADTQYF. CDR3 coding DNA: TGTGCCAGCAGCTCTACTAGCGGGAGAGCAGATACGCAGTATTTT.

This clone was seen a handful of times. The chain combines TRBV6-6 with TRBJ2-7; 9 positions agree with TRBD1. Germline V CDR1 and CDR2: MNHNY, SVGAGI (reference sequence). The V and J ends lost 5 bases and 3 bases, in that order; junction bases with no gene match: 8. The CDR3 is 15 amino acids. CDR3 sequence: CASSPPGQGYYEQYF. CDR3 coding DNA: TGTGCCAGCAGTCCACCGGGACAGGGATACTACGAGCAGTACTTC.

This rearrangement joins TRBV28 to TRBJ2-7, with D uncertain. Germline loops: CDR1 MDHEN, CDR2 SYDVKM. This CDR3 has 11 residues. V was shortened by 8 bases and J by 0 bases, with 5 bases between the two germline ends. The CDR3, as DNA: TGTGCCAGCTTTAGCTCCTACGAGCAGTACTTC. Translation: CASFSSYEQYF. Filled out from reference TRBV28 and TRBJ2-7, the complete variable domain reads DVKVTQSSRYLVKRTGEKVFLECVQDMDHENMFWYRQDPGLGLRLIYFSYDVKMKEKGDIPEGYSVSREKKERFSLILESASTNQTSMYLCASFSSYEQYFGPGTRLTVT.

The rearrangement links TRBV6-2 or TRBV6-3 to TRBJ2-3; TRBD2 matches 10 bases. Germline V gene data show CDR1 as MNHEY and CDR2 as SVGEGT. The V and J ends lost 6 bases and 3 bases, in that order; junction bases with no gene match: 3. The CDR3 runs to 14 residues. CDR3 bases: TGTGCCAGCAGACCTAGCGGGAGAACAGATACGCAGTATTTT. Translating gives CASRPSGRTDTQYF.

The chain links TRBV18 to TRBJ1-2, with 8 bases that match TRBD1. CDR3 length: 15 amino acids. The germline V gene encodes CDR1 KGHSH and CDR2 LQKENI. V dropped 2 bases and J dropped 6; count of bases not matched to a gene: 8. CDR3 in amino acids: CASSPLTGQDNGYTF. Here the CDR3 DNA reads TGTGCCAGCTCACCATTGACGGGACAGGATAATGGCTACACCTTC.